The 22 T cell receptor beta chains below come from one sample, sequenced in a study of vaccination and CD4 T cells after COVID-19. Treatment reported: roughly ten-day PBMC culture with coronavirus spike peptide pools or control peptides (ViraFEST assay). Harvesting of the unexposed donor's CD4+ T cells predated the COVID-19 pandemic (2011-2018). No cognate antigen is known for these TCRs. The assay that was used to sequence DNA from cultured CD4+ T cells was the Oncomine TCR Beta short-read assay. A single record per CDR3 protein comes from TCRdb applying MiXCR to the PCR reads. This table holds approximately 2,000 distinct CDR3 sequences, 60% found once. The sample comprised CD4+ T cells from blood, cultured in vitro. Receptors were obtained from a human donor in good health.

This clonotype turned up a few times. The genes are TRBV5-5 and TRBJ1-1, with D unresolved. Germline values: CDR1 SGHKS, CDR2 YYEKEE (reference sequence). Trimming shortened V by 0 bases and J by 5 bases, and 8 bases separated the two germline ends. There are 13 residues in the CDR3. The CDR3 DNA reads TGTGCCAGCAGCTTGGGTGGGTGGACTGAAGCTTTCTTT. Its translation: CASSLGGWTEAFF.

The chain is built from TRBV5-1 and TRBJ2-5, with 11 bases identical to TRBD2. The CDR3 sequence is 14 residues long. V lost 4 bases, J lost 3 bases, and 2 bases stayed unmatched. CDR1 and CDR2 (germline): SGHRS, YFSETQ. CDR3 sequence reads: CASSQGLAEETQYF. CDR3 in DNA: TGCGCCAGCAGCCAGGGACTAGCGGAAGAGACCCAGTACTTC.

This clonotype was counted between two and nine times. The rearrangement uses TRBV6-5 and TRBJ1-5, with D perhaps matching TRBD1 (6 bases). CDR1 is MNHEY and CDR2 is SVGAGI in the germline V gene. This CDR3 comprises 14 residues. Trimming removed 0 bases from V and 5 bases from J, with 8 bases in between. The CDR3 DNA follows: TGTGCCAGCAGTTACTCGTCAGGGGATCAGCCCCAGCATTTT. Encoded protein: CASSYSSGDQPQHF.

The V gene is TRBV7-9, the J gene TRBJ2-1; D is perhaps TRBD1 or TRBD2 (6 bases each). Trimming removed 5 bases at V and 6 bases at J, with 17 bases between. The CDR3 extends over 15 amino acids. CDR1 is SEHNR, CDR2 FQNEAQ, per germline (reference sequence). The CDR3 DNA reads TGTGCCAGCAGCCTGAAGGCGGGACACCTCAATGAGCAGTTCTTC. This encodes CASSLKAGHLNEQFF.

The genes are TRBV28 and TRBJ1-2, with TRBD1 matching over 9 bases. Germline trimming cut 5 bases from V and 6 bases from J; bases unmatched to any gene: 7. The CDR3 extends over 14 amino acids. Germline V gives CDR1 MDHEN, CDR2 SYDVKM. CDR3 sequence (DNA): TGTGCCAGCAGTAGCGGACAGGGGTGGGATGGCTACACCTTC. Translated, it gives CASSSGQGWDGYTF.

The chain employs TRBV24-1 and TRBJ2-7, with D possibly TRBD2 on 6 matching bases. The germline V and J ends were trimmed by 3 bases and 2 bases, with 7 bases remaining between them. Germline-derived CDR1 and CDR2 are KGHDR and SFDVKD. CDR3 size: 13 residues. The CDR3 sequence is CATSDRTTYEQYF. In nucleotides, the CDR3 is TGTGCCACCAGTGATCGGACTACCTACGAGCAGTACTTC.

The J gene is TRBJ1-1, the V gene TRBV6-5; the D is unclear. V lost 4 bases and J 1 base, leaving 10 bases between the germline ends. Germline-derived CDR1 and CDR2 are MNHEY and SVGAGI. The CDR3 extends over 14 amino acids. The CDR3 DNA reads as TGTGCCAGCAGTTGGGCAGCCTCGAACACTGAAGCTTTCTTT. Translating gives CASSWAASNTEAFF.

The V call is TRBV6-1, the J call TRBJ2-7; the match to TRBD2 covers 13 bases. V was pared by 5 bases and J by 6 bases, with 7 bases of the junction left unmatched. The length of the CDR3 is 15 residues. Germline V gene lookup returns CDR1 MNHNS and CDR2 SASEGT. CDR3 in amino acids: CASSPGLAGATEQYF. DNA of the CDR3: TGTGCCAGCAGTCCCGGACTAGCGGGGGCCACCGAGCAGTACTTC.

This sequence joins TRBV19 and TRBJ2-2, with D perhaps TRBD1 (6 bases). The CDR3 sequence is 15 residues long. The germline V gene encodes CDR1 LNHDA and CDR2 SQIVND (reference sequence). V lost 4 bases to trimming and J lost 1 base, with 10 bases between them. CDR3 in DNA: TGTGCCAGTAGTACCCGACAGGTGAACACCGGGGAGCTGTTTTTT. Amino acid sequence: CASSTRQVNTGELFF.

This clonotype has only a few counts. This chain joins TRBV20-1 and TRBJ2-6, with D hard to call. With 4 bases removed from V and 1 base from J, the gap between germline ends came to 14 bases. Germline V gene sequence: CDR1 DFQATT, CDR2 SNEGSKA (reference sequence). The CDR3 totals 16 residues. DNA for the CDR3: TGCAGTGCTAACCATCGTGTGGTGTCTGGGGCCAACGTCCTGACTTTC. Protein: CSANHRVVSGANVLTF.

The DNA of the CDR3 is TGCAGTGCTACGAGCGGGGGGGCCTACGAGCAGTACTTC. Its translation is CSATSGGAYEQYF. The chain joins TRBV20-1 to TRBJ2-7; 10 positions agree with TRBD2. Trimming took 4 bases from V and 2 from J; bases not matched to a gene: 2. Germline V gene sequence: CDR1 DFQATT, CDR2 SNEGSKA (reference sequence). The CDR3 totals 13 residues.

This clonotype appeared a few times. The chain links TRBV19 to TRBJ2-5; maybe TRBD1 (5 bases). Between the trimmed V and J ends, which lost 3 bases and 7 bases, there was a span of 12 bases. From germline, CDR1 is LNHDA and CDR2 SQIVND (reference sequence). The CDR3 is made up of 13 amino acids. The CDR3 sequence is CASSMSRAGTQYF. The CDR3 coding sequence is TGTGCCAGTAGTATGTCCAGGGCAGGGACCCAGTACTTC.

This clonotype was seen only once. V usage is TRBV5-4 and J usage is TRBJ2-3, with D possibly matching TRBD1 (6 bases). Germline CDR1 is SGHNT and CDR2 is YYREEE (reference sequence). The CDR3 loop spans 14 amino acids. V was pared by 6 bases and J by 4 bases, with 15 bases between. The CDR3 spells CASTLAKGADTQYF. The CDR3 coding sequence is TGTGCCAGCACCTTAGCCAAGGGGGCAGATACGCAGTATTTT.

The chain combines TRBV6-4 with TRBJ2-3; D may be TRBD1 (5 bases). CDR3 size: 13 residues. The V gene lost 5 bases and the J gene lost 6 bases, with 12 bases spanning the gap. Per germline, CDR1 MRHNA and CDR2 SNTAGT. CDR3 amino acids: CASSPLGADTQYF. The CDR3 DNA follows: TGTGCCAGCAGTCCTCTAGGGGCGGATACGCAGTATTTT.

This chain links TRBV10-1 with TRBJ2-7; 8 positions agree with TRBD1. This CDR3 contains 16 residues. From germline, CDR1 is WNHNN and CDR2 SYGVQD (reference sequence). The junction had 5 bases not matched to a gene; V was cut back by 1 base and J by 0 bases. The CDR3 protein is CASSEWPGGPSYEQYF. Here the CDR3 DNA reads TGCGCCAGCAGTGAGTGGCCAGGGGGCCCCTCCTACGAGCAGTACTTC.

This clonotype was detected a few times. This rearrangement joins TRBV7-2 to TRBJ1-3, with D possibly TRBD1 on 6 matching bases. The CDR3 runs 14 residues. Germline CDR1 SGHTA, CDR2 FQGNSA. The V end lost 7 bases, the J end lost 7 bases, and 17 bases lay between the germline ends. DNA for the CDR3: TGTGCCAGCATCCAAAGGGGGGGCGCGAACACCATATATTTT. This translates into CASIQRGGANTIYF.

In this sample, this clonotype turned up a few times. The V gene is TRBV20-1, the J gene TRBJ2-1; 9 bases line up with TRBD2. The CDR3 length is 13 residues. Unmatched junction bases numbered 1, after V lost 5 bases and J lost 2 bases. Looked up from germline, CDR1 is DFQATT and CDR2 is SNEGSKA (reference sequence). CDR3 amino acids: CSALAGAYNEQFF. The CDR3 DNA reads TGCAGTGCTTTAGCGGGGGCCTACAATGAGCAGTTCTTC.

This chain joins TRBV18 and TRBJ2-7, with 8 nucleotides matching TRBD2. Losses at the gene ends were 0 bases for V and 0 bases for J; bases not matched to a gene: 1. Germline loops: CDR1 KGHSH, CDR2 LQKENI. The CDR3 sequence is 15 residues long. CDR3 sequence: CASSPPSGSSYEQYF. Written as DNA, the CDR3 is TGTGCCAGCTCACCACCGAGCGGGAGCTCCTACGAGCAGTACTTC.

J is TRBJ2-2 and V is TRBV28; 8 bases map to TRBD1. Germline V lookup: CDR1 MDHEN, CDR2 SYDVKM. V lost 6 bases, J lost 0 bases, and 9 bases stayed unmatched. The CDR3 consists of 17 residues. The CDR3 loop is CASSYQGASANTGELFF. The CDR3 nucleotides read TGTGCCAGCAGCTACCAGGGGGCATCCGCGAACACCGGGGAGCTGTTTTTT. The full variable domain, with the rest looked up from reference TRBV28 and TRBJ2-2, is DVKVTQSSRYLVKRTGEKVFLECVQDMDHENMFWYRQDPGLGLRLIYFSYDVKMKEKGDIPEGYSVSREKKERFSLILESASTNQTSMYLCASSYQGASANTGELFFGEGSRLTVL.

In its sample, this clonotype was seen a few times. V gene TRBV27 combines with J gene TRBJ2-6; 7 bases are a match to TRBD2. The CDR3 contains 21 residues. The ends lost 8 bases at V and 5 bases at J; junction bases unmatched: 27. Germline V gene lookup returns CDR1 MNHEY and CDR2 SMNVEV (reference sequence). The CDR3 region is CASPAREGGGPFPTRANVLTF. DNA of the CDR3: TGTGCCAGCCCCGCCAGGGAGGGCGGGGGACCCTTCCCCACGAGGGCCAACGTCCTGACTTTC.

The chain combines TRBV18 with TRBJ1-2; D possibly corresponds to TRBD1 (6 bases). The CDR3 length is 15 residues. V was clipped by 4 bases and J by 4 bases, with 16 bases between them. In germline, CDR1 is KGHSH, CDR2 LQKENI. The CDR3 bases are TGTGCCAGCTCACTAAAAATCTCACAGGGCTATGGCTACACCTTC. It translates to CASSLKISQGYGYTF. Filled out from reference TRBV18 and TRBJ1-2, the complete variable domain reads NAGVMQNPRHLVRRRGQEARLRCSPMKGHSHVYWYRQLPEEGLKFMVYLQKENIIDESGMPKERFSAEFPKEGPSILRIQQVVRGDSAAYFCASSLKISQGYGYTFGSGTRLTVV.

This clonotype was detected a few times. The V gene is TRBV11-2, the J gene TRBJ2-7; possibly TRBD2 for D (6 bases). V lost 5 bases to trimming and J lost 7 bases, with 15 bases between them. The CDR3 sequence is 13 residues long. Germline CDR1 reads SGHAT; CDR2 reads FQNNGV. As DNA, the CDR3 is TGTGCCAGCAGCACCACTGCGGCGGGGGAGCAGTACTTC. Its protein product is CASSTTAAGEQYF.